The sample holds a few counts of the clone carrying this T cell receptor beta chain. Its antigen is undetermined. MiXCR, run by TCRdb on the 5' RACE reads, gives a single entry per CDR3 protein. The sample consists of roughly 600,000 distinct CDR3 sequences, roughly 18% of them appearing once. V shed 4 bases and J shed 2 bases, with 10 bases lying between them. CDR3 length equals 14 residues. The germline CDR1 and CDR2 sequences are SGHDT and YYEEEE. This sample stems from a study of T-cell memory formation after mild COVID-19. Study-wide findings and caveats: That cross-reactive memory joined was suggested by some responding clones appearing in pre-infection memory. CD8+ contracting clones occupied EMRA, while CD4+ ones occupied mainly CM and EM. Clones that got smaller from day 15 to 85 had even CD4/CD8, while clones growing later tipped toward CD4+.

The TCR comes from an adult woman who had mild COVID-19 (a few samples of this study predate the infection). Cell type and time point are not known. The sample comprised PBMCs or a T cell subset sorted from them (not recorded which). The J gene is TRBJ1-5, the V gene TRBV5-6; D gene uncertain. Written as DNA, the CDR3 is TGTGCCAGCAGCCCGATCTCGGGCAATCAGCCCCAGCATTTT. It specifies CASSPISGNQPQHF.